The clone carrying this TCR beta chain was seen at least ten times. The target antigen is unknown. The record originates from a study of T cell repertoires in cytomegalovirus infection. Study-wide context: Researchers turned to recently identified HLA-C-restricted CMV epitopes as well as well-studied HLA-B-restricted ones. It was the public TCR beta signatures that indicated both CMV infection and matching HLA type.

The CDR3 contains 14 residues. From germline, CDR1 is MNHEY and CDR2 SMNVEV (reference sequence). The ends were cut back, 6 bases at V and 6 bases at J, with 15 bases in the middle. Each CDR3 protein gets one entry after TCRdb re-called the reads with MiXCR. The table lists some 920,000 distinct CDR3 sequences, around 32% of them singletons. The sequencing used cultured CD8+ T cells from PBMCs, collected from culture after CMV antigen stimulation. The TCR comes from a human donor in good health (CMV status not recorded). Some clones in this sample may be carry-over from other donors' samples. V usage is TRBV27 and J usage is TRBJ1-5; perhaps TRBD1 as D (6 bases). Here the CDR3 reads CASRPGVFGQPQHF. The CDR3 DNA reads TGTGCCAGCAGACCAGGGGTATTTGGTCAGCCCCAGCATTTT.